Below are 15 T cell receptor beta chains sequenced from a single sample in a study of control samples from healthy donors and cancer patients. The table came from immunoSEQ multiplex PCR; TCRdb's copy has only in-frame clones and leaves some out. Of fewer than 120,000 clones in the sample, roughly 90% were seen once. The sample was PBMCs. The receptor source for this set is an older woman with lung cancer.

This chain connects TRBV4-3 to TRBJ1-4, with TRBD1 as a possible D gene (5 bases). The CDR3 runs 15 residues. Germline-derived CDR1 and CDR2 are LGHNA and YSLEER. The V and J ends lost 2 bases and 2 bases respectively, with 9 bases between them. In DNA, the CDR3 is TGCGCCAGCAGCCAAAAGGGGACCACTAATGAAAAACTGTTTTTT. This sequence encodes CASSQKGTTNEKLFF.

The chain is built from TRBV7-9 and TRBJ1-2; 9 nucleotides match TRBD1. V shed 3 bases and J 6 bases; nucleotides not matched to a gene: 5. CDR3 length: 14 residues. CDR1 SEHNR and CDR2 FQNEAQ come from the germline V gene (reference sequence). In DNA form, the CDR3 reads TGTGCCAGCAGCTTGGGGGGACAGGGTAATGGCTACACCTTC. This sequence encodes CASSLGGQGNGYTF.

This chain links TRBV5-4 with TRBJ1-3; the D gene is possibly TRBD1 (5 bases). CDR1 is SGHNT, CDR2 YYREEE, per germline (reference sequence). This CDR3 has 13 residues. V lost 2 bases to trimming and J lost 6 bases, with 9 bases between them. The CDR3 sequence: CASSLMGENTIYF. The CDR3 DNA follows: TGTGCCAGCAGCTTAATGGGGGAAAACACCATATATTTT.

V and J are TRBV4-1 and TRBJ2-1; 11 bases fit TRBD2. Germline CDR1 MGHRA, CDR2 YSYEKL. V gave up 2 bases and J gave up 4 bases; unmatched junction bases: 7. The length of the CDR3 is 17 residues. CDR3 in DNA: TGCGCCAGCAGCCAATCCGGGACTAGCGGTTTATACAATGAGCAGTTCTTC. Amino acid sequence: CASSQSGTSGLYNEQFF.

V is TRBV4-2 and J is TRBJ2-7; D remains unclear. From germline, CDR1 is LGHNA and CDR2 YNFKEQ. This CDR3 region has 14 residues. V lost 0 bases, J lost 2 bases, and 8 bases lay in between. The chain's CDR3 is CASSQDTGPYEQYF. CDR3 in DNA: TGTGCCAGCAGCCAAGATACTGGGCCCTACGAGCAGTACTTC.

This clone was recorded once. The genes are TRBV9 and TRBJ2-2; 11 bases are shared with TRBD2. CDR3 length: 18 amino acids. Germline V lookup: CDR1 SGDLS, CDR2 YYNGEE. Trimming at V came to 4 bases and at J to 6 bases, leaving 14 bases not matched to a gene. Here the CDR3 DNA reads TGTGCCAGCAGCCCCCTGACTAGCGGGACTAGGAGGGCCGGGGAGCTGTTTTTT. Translated: CASSPLTSGTRRAGELFF.

The chain employs TRBV6-5 and TRBJ2-5, with D tentatively TRBD1 or TRBD2 (5 bases each). Per germline, CDR1 MNHEY and CDR2 SVGAGI. This CDR3 spans 14 amino acids. V gave up 5 bases and J gave up 1 base, with 11 bases separating them. The CDR3 region has the DNA TGTGCCAGCAGTCCCTGGGACCTCCAAGAGACCCAGTACTTC. Translating it yields CASSPWDLQETQYF.

This chain links TRBV6-5 with TRBJ1-3; 11 bases align to TRBD1. The CDR3 runs to 15 residues. The V segment lost 6 bases and the J segment 6 bases; nucleotides outside the gene matches: 7. Germline V CDR1 and CDR2: MNHEY, SVGAGI. The CDR3 region is CASRPTGQGANTIYF. CDR3 nucleotides: TGTGCCAGCAGGCCTACCGGACAGGGGGCAAACACCATATATTTT.

V and J are TRBV27 and TRBJ2-7, with D hard to call. V lost 3 bases and J lost 0, with 9 bases in between. This CDR3 contains 14 residues. Germline CDR1 reads MNHEY; CDR2 reads SMNVEV (reference sequence). The CDR3 is CASSFGVNSYEQYF. CDR3 in DNA: TGTGCCAGCAGTTTTGGGGTTAACTCCTACGAGCAGTACTTC.

The genes are TRBV27 and TRBJ2-2; TRBD2 is a possible D gene (6 bases). The CDR3 sequence is 13 residues long. Per germline, CDR1 MNHEY and CDR2 SMNVEV (reference sequence). V dropped 6 bases and J dropped 7 bases, with 12 bases sitting between them. CDR3 amino acids: CASRPGTFGELFF. The CDR3 DNA is TGTGCCAGCAGGCCCGGGACTTTCGGGGAGCTGTTTTTT.

This chain connects TRBV6-5 to TRBJ1-4; D is ambiguous. The V end was cut by 0 bases, the J end by 5 bases, with 10 bases between. The V gene's germline CDR1 is MNHEY and CDR2 SVGAGI. The CDR3 runs 15 residues. For the CDR3, the DNA is TGTGCCAGCAGTTACTCAGGCAAAAACAATGAAAAACTGTTTTTT. This codes for CASSYSGKNNEKLFF.

CDR3 in amino acids: CASSSGQSNQPQHF. The DNA for the CDR3 is TGCGCCAGCAGCTCGGGACAGAGCAATCAGCCCCAGCATTTT. The chain carries TRBV5-1 and TRBJ1-5; 7 nucleotides agree with TRBD1. Germline V gene lookup returns CDR1 SGHRS and CDR2 YFSETQ. V gave up 3 bases and J gave up 1 base; unmatched junction bases: 1. This CDR3 has 14 amino acids.

The J gene is TRBJ2-7, the V gene TRBV28; TRBD2 matches 7 bases. There are 14 residues in the CDR3. V shed 8 bases and J 2 bases; nucleotides not matched to a gene: 9. Looked up from germline, CDR1 is MDHEN and CDR2 is SYDVKM. The CDR3 DNA follows: TGTGCCAGCCTCGGCGGTAGCGGGCCCTACGAGCAGTACTTC. The encoded protein is CASLGGSGPYEQYF.

This chain connects TRBV5-1 to TRBJ2-2, with D maybe TRBD1 (6 bases). The V gene's germline CDR1 is SGHRS and CDR2 YFSETQ. Trimming removed 2 bases at V and 2 bases at J, with 13 bases between. The CDR3 is made up of 16 amino acids. The CDR3 DNA follows: TGCGCCAGCAGCTTAACAGGGTCTCTAAACACCGGGGAGCTGTTTTTT. Translating it yields CASSLTGSLNTGELFF.

The chain carries TRBV18 and TRBJ1-1; D is perhaps TRBD1 (5 bases). CDR3 length equals 14 residues. Between the trimmed V and J ends, which lost 3 bases and 4 bases, there was a span of 12 bases. In germline, CDR1 is KGHSH, CDR2 LQKENI. This CDR3 is CASSPGGLGTEAFF. CDR3 DNA sequence: TGTGCCAGCTCACCGGGGGGGTTGGGCACTGAAGCTTTCTTT.